This T cell receptor (beta chain) was captured by sequencing in a study of blood T cell repertoires in COVID-19. Study-level background: PBMCs, B-cell-depleted T cells, or T cells were the source of the cDNA or gDNA that made up the material.

CDR3 size: 15 residues. V trimming: 4 bases; J trimming: 6 bases; junction bases outside the gene matches: 12. Germline values: CDR1 SGHRS, CDR2 YFSETQ. Participant-reported clinical history was the basis for cohort assignment. Authors' data handling: For nucleated cells, counts were estimated from reference gene primer amplification. The repertoire was sequenced with immunoSEQ multiplex PCR; TCRdb's copy has only in-frame clones and lacks some. Clone size and V and J calls were adopted from that table, with D and trimming inferred from the DNA. Of under 250,000 clones listed, 75% to 85% are singletons.

The receptor was derived from a man aged 25 to 40 with acute COVID-19. The chain joins TRBV5-1 to TRBJ1-1; 7 bases line up with TRBD1. Sequences were obtained from PBMCs or T cells enriched from blood (not recorded which). The CDR3 sequence: CASSEVTGMGAEAFF. In DNA, the CDR3 is TGCGCCAGCAGCGAGGTGACAGGGATGGGAGCTGAAGCTTTCTTT.